Presented here are 6 T cell receptor beta chains from one specimen sequenced in a study of blood T cell repertoires in COVID-19. The protocol was immunoSEQ multiplex PCR, while the TCRdb copy is restricted to in-frame clones and leaves out a portion. The table shows about 250,000 clones, with 80% to 90% occurring only once. Sequencing was carried out using PBMCs or T cells enriched from blood (not recorded which). The origin of the receptors is a woman younger than 30 who had recovered from COVID-19.

The chain links TRBV9 to TRBJ1-2; D gene uncertain. The ends were cut back, 3 bases at V and 3 bases at J, with 3 bases in the middle. CDR1 is SGDLS and CDR2 is YYNGEE in the germline V gene. The CDR3 has 11 amino acids. The DNA for the CDR3 is TGTGCCAGCAGCGCGGACTATGGCTACACCTTC. It is translated as CASSADYGYTF.

CDR3 in DNA: TGTGCCAGCAGCCGAAAAGGGACAGCCTATGGCTACACCTTC. Its protein product is CASSRKGTAYGYTF. The chain uses TRBV13 and TRBJ1-2; 7 nucleotides align to TRBD1. V shed 5 bases, J shed 4 bases, and the junction held 7 bases outside the gene matches. Germline lookup yields CDR1 PRHDT and CDR2 FYEKMQ (reference sequence). The CDR3 spans 14 residues.

This chain uses TRBV6-5 with TRBJ1-6; 7 nucleotides line up with TRBD1. This CDR3 has 14 residues. The ends lost 0 bases at V and 14 bases at J; junction bases unmatched: 7. Germline assignment: CDR1 MNHEY and CDR2 SVGAGI. The CDR3 here is CASSYSGQRKALHF. The DNA for the CDR3 is TGTGCCAGCAGTTACTCGGGACAGCGGAAAGCCCTCCACTTT.

This clone appeared a single time. The chain combines TRBV5-8 with TRBJ2-1, with 10 bases aligning to TRBD1. The CDR3 runs to 15 residues. Germline assignment: CDR1 SGHTS and CDR2 YDEGEE. The ends lost 3 bases at V and 4 bases at J; junction bases unmatched: 4. CDR3 in amino acids: CASSSGQGGYNEQFF. CDR3 nucleotides: TGTGCCAGCAGCTCCGGACAGGGGGGATACAATGAGCAGTTCTTC.

This chain links TRBV29-1 with TRBJ1-1, with D possibly matching TRBD1 (6 bases). V dropped 7 bases and J dropped 8 bases, with 11 bases sitting between them. This CDR3 spans 10 amino acids. The germline gives CDR1 SQVTM, CDR2 ANQGSEA. DNA of the CDR3: TGCAGCGCCGGACAGTTAGAAGCTTTCTTT. Amino acid sequence: CSAGQLEAFF.

As concerns this clone: Additional DNA sequences in this sample encode the identical CDR3. The chain employs TRBV27 and TRBJ2-7; 9 nucleotides match TRBD1. With 6 bases clipped from V and 4 bases from J, the junction kept 4 bases outside the gene matches. Germline-derived CDR1 and CDR2 are MNHEY and SMNVEV (reference sequence). The CDR3 contains 13 residues. CDR3 in amino acids: CASSPGTGYEQYF. For the CDR3, the DNA is TGTGCCAGCAGCCCCGGGACAGGGTACGAGCAGTACTTC.